Below, 15 T cell receptor beta chains from the same sample are listed, as sequenced in a study of blood T cell repertoires in COVID-19 (dated by TCRdb to about 2020). Receptor amplification or capture employed the immunoSEQ multiplex PCR assay. TCRdb took over this immuneACCESS table, retaining in-frame rearrangements with V and J assigned. Such tables are incomplete; in checked studies, under half of the missing clones stem from an unresolved V gene, and the remainder is unexplained. The sample has about 670,000 clones on record, approximately 90% of them singletons. Of the sample, roughly 0.25% is held by the ten largest clones. Sequenced input: peripheral blood. The receptors come from a woman between 18 and 29 years old with acute or convalescent COVID-19.

This sequence joins TRBV4-1 and TRBJ2-7, with 11 bases fitting TRBD1. V was clipped by 3 bases and J by 3 bases; unmatched bases: 7. This CDR3 is built from 16 residues. From germline, CDR1 is MGHRA and CDR2 YSYEKL. The CDR3 region is CASSHPGDRGDYEQYF. The DNA for the CDR3 is TGCGCCAGCAGCCACCCCGGGGACAGGGGGGACTACGAGCAGTACTTC.

The genes are TRBV24-1 and TRBJ1-2; 9 nucleotides match TRBD1. V lost 2 bases to trimming and J lost 3 bases; unmatched junction nucleotides: 12. The V gene's germline CDR1 is KGHDR and CDR2 SFDVKD. The CDR3 has 18 amino acids. As DNA, the CDR3 is TGTGCCACCAGTGATTCCTCCGAGACAGGGGGTGTATACTATGGCTACACCTTC. Its protein product is CATSDSSETGGVYYGYTF.

The chain joins TRBV18 to TRBJ1-2; D is perhaps TRBD1 (5 bases). The CDR3 is made up of 14 amino acids. The V end lost 4 bases, the J end lost 3 bases, and 12 bases lay between the germline ends. Germline-derived CDR1 and CDR2 are KGHSH and LQKENI. Written as DNA, the CDR3 is TGTGCCAGCTCACTGCAGGGCTCCGACTATGGCTACACCTTC. Translation gives CASSLQGSDYGYTF.

In the case of this clone: Additional DNA sequences in this sample encode the identical CDR3. The chain carries TRBV6-4 and TRBJ2-1, with 13 nucleotides matching TRBD2. V was clipped by 6 bases and J by 8 bases; unmatched bases: 7. Germline V gene lookup returns CDR1 MRHNA and CDR2 SNTAGT. CDR3 length: 15 amino acids. Here the CDR3 DNA reads TGTGCCAGCAGCGCCACTAGCGGGGGGGCAGATGAGCAGTTCTTC. Protein sequence: CASSATSGGADEQFF.

The chain couples TRBV6-1 to TRBJ1-2, with D maybe TRBD1 (6 bases). This CDR3 has 14 residues. The germline V gene has CDR1 MNHNS and CDR2 SASEGT. V was clipped by 2 bases and J by 5 bases, with 12 bases between them. CDR3 in amino acids: CASSEYTDSYGYTF. The CDR3 DNA sequence: TGTGCCAGCAGTGAATATACGGACAGTTATGGCTACACCTTC.

The chain has TRBV4-3 and TRBJ1-2; unclear D gene. Trimming took off 0 bases at V and 1 base at J, with 9 bases between the two ends. The CDR3 is made up of 15 amino acids. CDR1 is LGHNA, CDR2 YSLEER, per germline. The CDR3 nucleotides are TGCGCCAGCAGCCAAGACCAACTTATTAACTATGGCTACACCTTC. This codes for CASSQDQLINYGYTF.

V usage is TRBV3-1 (or the pseudogene TRBV3-2) and J usage is TRBJ1-6; TRBD1 matches at 9 bases. Per germline, CDR1 LGHDT and CDR2 YNNKEL (reference sequence). The CDR3 runs to 15 residues. V trimming: 4 bases; J trimming: 9 bases; junction bases outside the gene matches: 7. The CDR3 sequence: CASSRGTGGGSPLHF. CDR3 nucleotide sequence: TGTGCCAGCAGCCGAGGAACAGGGGGCGGTTCACCCCTCCACTTT.

The rearrangement uses TRBV4-3 and TRBJ1-6, with 8 bases aligning to TRBD1. Trimming at V came to 5 bases and at J to 8 bases, leaving 8 bases not matched to a gene. Germline V CDR1 and CDR2: LGHNA, YSLEER. CDR3 size: 15 residues. CDR3 sequence (DNA): TGCGCCAGCAGCGAGAAAGGACAGGGTTATTCACCCCTCCACTTT. Its translation is CASSEKGQGYSPLHF.

The chain uses TRBV3-1 (or the pseudogene TRBV3-2) and TRBJ2-2; D is unresolved. V was clipped by 4 bases and J by 5 bases, with 11 bases between them. Germline CDR1 LGHDT, CDR2 YNNKEL (reference sequence). This CDR3 has 14 residues. The CDR3 DNA reads TGTGCCAGCAGCCCCCTTACCTATACCGGGGAGCTGTTTTTT. It translates to CASSPLTYTGELFF.

The rearrangement uses TRBV6-2 or TRBV6-3 and TRBJ1-6; D is unresolved. The CDR3 is 17 amino acids. CDR1 is MNHEY, CDR2 SVGEGT, per germline. V lost 0 bases and J 0 bases, leaving 9 bases between the germline ends. This chain's CDR3 is CASSYSITSSYNSPLHF. CDR3 DNA: TGTGCCAGCAGTTACTCGATAACAAGCTCCTATAATTCACCCCTCCACTTT.

The chain links TRBV24-1 to TRBJ2-5; TRBD2 is a possible D gene (5 bases). Germline V gene data show CDR1 as KGHDR and CDR2 as SFDVKD. This CDR3 spans 16 amino acids. The germline V and J ends were trimmed by 1 base and 2 bases, with 13 bases remaining between them. CDR3 sequence (DNA): TGTGCCACCAGTGATTTTGCGGGCATGGGACAAGAGACCCAGTACTTC. This codes for CATSDFAGMGQETQYF.

CDR3 loop: CASKKGVGNEQFF. CDR3 sequence (DNA): TGTGCCAGCAAAAAGGGGGTCGGGAATGAGCAGTTCTTC. This chain links TRBV2 with TRBJ2-1; D possibly corresponds to TRBD1 (6 bases). CDR3 length: 13 residues. Germline CDR1 is SNHLY and CDR2 is FYNNEI. V was trimmed by 7 bases and J by 7 bases, leaving 14 bases between them.

The CDR3 nucleotides are TGTGCCAGCAGCTTAAGCGCGAACACTGAAGCTTTCTTT. Its protein product is CASSLSANTEAFF. The chain carries TRBV7-2 and TRBJ1-1; D remains ambiguous. The CDR3 is 13 amino acids. Germline-derived CDR1 and CDR2 are SGHTA and FQGNSA. Trimming removed 2 bases from V and 1 base from J, with 5 bases in between.

The chain uses TRBV7-9 and TRBJ1-1; D possibly corresponds to TRBD1 (6 bases). Trimming shortened V by 6 bases and J by 8 bases, and 13 bases separated the two germline ends. This CDR3 has 12 amino acids. CDR1 and CDR2 from the germline V gene are SEHNR and FQNEAQ (reference sequence). The CDR3 spells CASSQQGVEAFF. The CDR3 nucleotides read TGTGCCAGCAGTCAACAGGGAGTAGAAGCTTTCTTT.

This chain links TRBV6-6 with TRBJ1-2; no firm D call. CDR3 size: 12 residues. The V gene lost 6 bases and the J gene lost 6 bases, with 11 bases spanning the gap. Germline CDR1 and CDR2: MNHNY and SVGAGI (reference sequence). CDR3 region: CASREVLNGYTF. The CDR3 DNA sequence: TGTGCCAGCAGGGAGGTGTTGAATGGCTACACCTTC.